The 15 T cell receptor beta chains in this list originate from one sample, sequenced in a study of Graves' ophthalmopathy and Graves' hyperthyroidism. Amplification of the TCR beta CDR3 regions used RNA transcripts (as template). First-round RT-PCR used HTBI primers; second-round multiplex PCR followed. MiXCR was run by TCRdb on the multiplex PCR reads, yielding one entry per CDR3 protein. There are hundreds of thousands of distinct CDR3 sequences in the sample; 22% occur only once, and 7.1% lies in the top ten. The specimen was peripheral blood. Receptors originate from a woman aged 18-35 years with stable Graves' hyperthyroidism. Some clones in this sample may be carry-over from other donors' samples.

This clonotype was seen at least ten times. This sequence joins TRBV5-1 and TRBJ2-7; the match to TRBD1 covers 8 bases. The CDR3 is made up of 14 amino acids. The germline V gene has CDR1 SGHRS and CDR2 YFSETQ. V trimming: 1 base; J trimming: 5 bases; junction bases outside the gene matches: 5. The CDR3 loop reads CASSLSRDRNEQYF. The CDR3, as DNA: TGCGCCAGCAGCTTGTCCCGGGACAGGAACGAGCAGTACTTC.

In this sample, this clonotype turned up many times. The CDR3 spells CASSYSAIIIGSPLHF. The CDR3 region has the DNA TGTGCCAGCAGTTACTCGGCCATTATTATCGGATCACCCCTCCACTTT. This chain connects TRBV6-5 to TRBJ1-6, with D unresolved. CDR1 MNHEY and CDR2 SVGAGI come from the germline V gene. Trimming cost V 0 bases and J 10 bases, with 16 bases left between them. The length of the CDR3 is 16 residues.

The DNA for the CDR3 is TGCGCCAGCAGCCAAGATCATGGGGGACTGAACACTGAAGCTTTCTTT. Its translation is CASSQDHGGLNTEAFF. This rearrangement joins TRBV4-1 to TRBJ1-1; D may be TRBD1 (5 bases). The germline V gene encodes CDR1 MGHRA and CDR2 YSYEKL. Trimming shortened V by 0 bases and J by 0 bases, and 11 bases separated the two germline ends. This CDR3 has 16 residues.

In this sample, this clonotype turned up many times. J is TRBJ1-6 and V is TRBV11-2; 8 nucleotides agree with TRBD1. This CDR3 region has 15 residues. Germline V gene data show CDR1 as SGHAT and CDR2 as FQNNGV. The ends lost 5 bases at V and 10 bases at J; junction bases unmatched: 10. The CDR3 nucleotides are TGTGCCAGCAGCAAGAGGGACAGGTTATTGTCACCCCTCCACTTT. Translation: CASSKRDRLLSPLHF.

This clonotype appeared many times. CDR3 amino acids: CASTLNRGRGGYTF. CDR3 in DNA: TGTGCCAGCACCTTAAACAGGGGCCGAGGCGGCTACACCTTC. The chain combines TRBV6-1 with TRBJ1-2, with 7 bases matching TRBD1. V was clipped by 7 bases and J by 8 bases; unmatched bases: 13. CDR3 size: 14 residues. Per the germline V gene, CDR1 is MNHNS and CDR2 is SASEGT.

This clonotype came up many times. A read error may produce the germline difference seen at one junction end. The chain is built from TRBV30 and TRBJ2-7; TRBD2 matches at 8 bases. CDR1 GTSNPN and CDR2 SVGIG come from the germline V gene (reference sequence). This CDR3 contains 16 residues. CDR3 sequence (DNA): TGTGCCTGCCGCGCGGGTGCTAGCGGGTTATCCTACGGGCAGTACTTC. This gives the protein CACRAGASGLSYGQYF.

There are many counts of this clonotype. V usage is TRBV28 and J usage is TRBJ2-7, with TRBD2 identical over 12 bases. Germline CDR1 and CDR2: MDHEN and SYDVKM. V dropped 5 bases and J dropped 0; count of bases not matched to a gene: 2. The CDR3 consists of 15 residues. The CDR3 DNA is TGTGCCAGCAGTCTAGCGGGAGGGTTCTCCTACGAGCAGTACTTC. It codes for CASSLAGGFSYEQYF.

The gene calls are TRBV4-2 and TRBJ1-2, with D unresolved. With 4 bases removed from V and 5 bases from J, the gap between germline ends came to 8 bases. Germline CDR1 is LGHNA and CDR2 is YNFKEQ. The CDR3 loop spans 12 amino acids. The CDR3 region is CASSLSTYGYTF. The CDR3 bases are TGTGCCAGCAGCCTTAGTACTTATGGCTACACCTTC.

This clonotype was seen at least ten times. The chain has TRBV6-5 and TRBJ2-7, with TRBD2 identical over 8 bases. The V gene's germline CDR1 is MNHEY and CDR2 SVGAGI. Germline trimming cut 6 bases from V and 3 bases from J; bases unmatched to any gene: 7. This CDR3 contains 14 residues. The CDR3 loop is CASRLSGSFYEQYF. The CDR3, as DNA: TGTGCCAGCAGGCTAAGCGGGAGTTTCTACGAGCAGTACTTC.

This clonotype was detected ten times or more. This sequence joins TRBV20-1 and TRBJ2-7, with D perhaps matching TRBD2 (5 bases). The CDR3 loop spans 14 amino acids. CDR1 is DFQATT, CDR2 SNEGSKA, per germline (reference sequence). The V gene lost 4 bases and the J gene lost 4 bases, with 17 bases spanning the gap. The CDR3 coding sequence is TGCAGTGCTATACATTCGGGAAGACCTTACGAGCAGTACTTC. Amino acids: CSAIHSGRPYEQYF.

At least ten counts were recorded for this clonotype. The chain links TRBV6-5 to TRBJ1-2, with D unclear. V lost 4 bases and J lost 4, with 13 bases in between. CDR3 length equals 14 residues. Germline V gives CDR1 MNHEY, CDR2 SVGAGI. The CDR3, as DNA: TGTGCCAGCAGTTCTAGAGAGTCTTCCTATGGCTACACCTTC. Translation: CASSSRESSYGYTF.

The V call is TRBV28, the J call TRBJ1-5; D is uncertain. Trimming left V 6 bases short and J 11 bases short, with 17 bases between. Germline lookup yields CDR1 MDHEN and CDR2 SYDVKM. This CDR3 is 13 amino acids long. CDR3 sequence reads: CASSRRAGTAQHF. CDR3 nucleotide sequence: TGTGCCAGCAGCCGACGCGCAGGAACGGCCCAGCATTTT.

The chain combines TRBV20-1 with TRBJ2-2, with TRBD2 matching over 14 bases. In germline, CDR1 is DFQATT, CDR2 SNEGSKA (reference sequence). The CDR3 has 19 residues. J lost 0 bases, V lost 1 base, and 7 bases had no gene match. The CDR3 nucleotides are TGCAGTGCTAGAGCCCCGGGACTAGCGGGAGACGCGAACACCGGGGAGCTGTTTTTT. Protein sequence: CSARAPGLAGDANTGELFF.

The table lists this clonotype with many counts. The rearrangement links TRBV2 to TRBJ2-7; 8 bases match TRBD1. Germline CDR1 reads SNHLY; CDR2 reads FYNNEI. The CDR3 runs to 14 residues. The V gene end was trimmed by 8 bases and the J gene end by 2 bases; junction bases not matched to a gene: 8. DNA of the CDR3: TGTGCCAGCGTTACGGGACAGGCCACCTACGAGCAGTACTTC. Translation gives CASVTGQATYEQYF.

The V call is TRBV3-1, the J call TRBJ2-5, with unresolved D. V lost 4 bases, J lost 2 bases, and 11 bases lay in between. The CDR3 runs 14 residues. The germline V gene encodes CDR1 LGHDT and CDR2 YNNKEL (reference sequence). The CDR3 nucleotides read TGTGCCAGCAGCCGCGAAGGGCGGCAAGAGACCCAGTACTTC. This gives the protein CASSREGRQETQYF.